This T cell receptor (beta chain) was sequenced for a study of OX40 agonist ivuxolimab in advanced cancers. Germline V gene lookup returns CDR1 LNHDA and CDR2 SQIVND (reference sequence). CDR3 length: 15 residues. V was trimmed by 0 bases and J by 1 base, leaving 9 bases between them. Sequencing used immunoSEQ multiplex PCR; TCRdb keeps in-frame clones, though not all of them. The sample contains approximately 60,000 clones, around 84% of which appear only once. This receptor was taken from an adult with an advanced solid tumor such as melanoma, head and neck, liver or kidney cancer. The sample consisted of CD4+ or CD8+ T cells sorted from blood, taken in a trial of the OX40 agonist ivuxolimab. The V call is TRBV19, the J call TRBJ1-1, with D maybe TRBD1 (6 bases). The CDR3 spells CASSIDGRGNTEAFF. CDR3 DNA: TGTGCCAGTAGTATAGATGGCAGGGGGAACACTGAAGCTTTCTTT.